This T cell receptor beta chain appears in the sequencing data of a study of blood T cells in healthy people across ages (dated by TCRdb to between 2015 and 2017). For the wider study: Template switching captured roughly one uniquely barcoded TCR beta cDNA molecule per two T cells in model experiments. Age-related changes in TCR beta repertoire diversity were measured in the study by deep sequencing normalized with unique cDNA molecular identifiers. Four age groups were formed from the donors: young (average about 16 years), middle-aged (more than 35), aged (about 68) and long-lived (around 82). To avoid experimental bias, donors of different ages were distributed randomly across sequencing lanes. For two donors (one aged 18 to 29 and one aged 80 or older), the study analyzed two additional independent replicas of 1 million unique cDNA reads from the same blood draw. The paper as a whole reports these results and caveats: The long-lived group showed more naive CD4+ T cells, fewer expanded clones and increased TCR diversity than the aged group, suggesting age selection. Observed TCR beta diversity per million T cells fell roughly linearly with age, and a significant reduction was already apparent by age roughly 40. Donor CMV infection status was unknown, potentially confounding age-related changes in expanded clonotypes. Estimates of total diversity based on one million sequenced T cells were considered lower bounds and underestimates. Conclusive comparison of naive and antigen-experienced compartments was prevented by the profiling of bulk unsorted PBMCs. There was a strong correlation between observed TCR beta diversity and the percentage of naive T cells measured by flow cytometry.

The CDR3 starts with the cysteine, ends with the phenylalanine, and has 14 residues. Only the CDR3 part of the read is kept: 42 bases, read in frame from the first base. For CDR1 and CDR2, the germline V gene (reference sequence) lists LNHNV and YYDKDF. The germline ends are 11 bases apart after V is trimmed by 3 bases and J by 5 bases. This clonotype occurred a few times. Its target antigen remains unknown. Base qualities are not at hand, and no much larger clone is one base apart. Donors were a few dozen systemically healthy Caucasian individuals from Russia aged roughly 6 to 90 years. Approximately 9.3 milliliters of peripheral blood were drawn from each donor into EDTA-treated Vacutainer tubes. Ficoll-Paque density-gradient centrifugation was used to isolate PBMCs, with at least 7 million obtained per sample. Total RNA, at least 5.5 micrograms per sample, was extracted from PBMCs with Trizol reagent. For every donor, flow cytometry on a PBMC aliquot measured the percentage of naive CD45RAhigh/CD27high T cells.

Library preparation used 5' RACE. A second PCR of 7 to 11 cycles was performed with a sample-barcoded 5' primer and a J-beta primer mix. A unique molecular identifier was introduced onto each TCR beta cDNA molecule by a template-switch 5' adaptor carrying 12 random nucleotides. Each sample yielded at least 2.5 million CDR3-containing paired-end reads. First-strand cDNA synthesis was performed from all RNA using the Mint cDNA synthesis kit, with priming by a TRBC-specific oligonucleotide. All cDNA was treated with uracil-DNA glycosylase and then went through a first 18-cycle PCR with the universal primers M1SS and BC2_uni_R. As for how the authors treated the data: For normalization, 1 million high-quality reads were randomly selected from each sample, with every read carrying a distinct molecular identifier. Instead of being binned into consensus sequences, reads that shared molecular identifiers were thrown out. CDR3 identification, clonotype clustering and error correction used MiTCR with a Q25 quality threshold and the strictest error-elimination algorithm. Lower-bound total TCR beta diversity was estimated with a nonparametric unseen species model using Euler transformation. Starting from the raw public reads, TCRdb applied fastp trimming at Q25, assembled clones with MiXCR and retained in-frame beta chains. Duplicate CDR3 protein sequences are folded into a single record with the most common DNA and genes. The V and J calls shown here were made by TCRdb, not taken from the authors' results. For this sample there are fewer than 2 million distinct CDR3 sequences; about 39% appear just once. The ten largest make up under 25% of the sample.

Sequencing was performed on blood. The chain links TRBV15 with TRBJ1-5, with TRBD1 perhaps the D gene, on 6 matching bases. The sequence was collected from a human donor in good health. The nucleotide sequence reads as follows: TGTGCCACCAGCAGGGGGGCAGTTGATCAGCCCCAGCATTTT. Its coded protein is CATSRGAVDQPQHF.